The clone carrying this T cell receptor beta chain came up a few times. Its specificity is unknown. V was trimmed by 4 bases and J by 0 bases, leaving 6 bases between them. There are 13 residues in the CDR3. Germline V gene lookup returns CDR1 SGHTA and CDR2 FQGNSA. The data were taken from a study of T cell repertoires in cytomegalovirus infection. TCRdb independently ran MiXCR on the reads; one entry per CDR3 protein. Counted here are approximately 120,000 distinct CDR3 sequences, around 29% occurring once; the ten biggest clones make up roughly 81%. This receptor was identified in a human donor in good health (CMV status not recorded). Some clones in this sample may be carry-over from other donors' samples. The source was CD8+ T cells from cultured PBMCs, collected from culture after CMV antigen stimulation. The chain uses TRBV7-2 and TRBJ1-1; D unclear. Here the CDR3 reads CASSWSLNTEAFF. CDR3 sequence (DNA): TGTGCCAGCAGCTGGTCCCTGAACACTGAAGCTTTCTTT.